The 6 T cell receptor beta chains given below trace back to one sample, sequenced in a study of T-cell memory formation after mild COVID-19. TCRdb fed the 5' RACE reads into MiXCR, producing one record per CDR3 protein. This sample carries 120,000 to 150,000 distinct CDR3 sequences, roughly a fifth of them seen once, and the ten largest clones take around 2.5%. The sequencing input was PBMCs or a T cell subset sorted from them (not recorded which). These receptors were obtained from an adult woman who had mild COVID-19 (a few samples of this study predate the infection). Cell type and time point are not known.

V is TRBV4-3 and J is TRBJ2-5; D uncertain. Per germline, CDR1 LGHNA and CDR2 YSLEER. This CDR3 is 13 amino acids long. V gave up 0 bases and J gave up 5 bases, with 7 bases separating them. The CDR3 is CASSQDSAETQYF. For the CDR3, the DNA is TGCGCCAGCAGCCAAGATTCAGCGGAGACCCAGTACTTC.

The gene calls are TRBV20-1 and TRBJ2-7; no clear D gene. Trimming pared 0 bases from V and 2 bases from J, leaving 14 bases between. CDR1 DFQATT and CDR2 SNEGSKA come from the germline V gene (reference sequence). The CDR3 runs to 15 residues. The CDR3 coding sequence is TGCAGTGCTAGAGAGCCCACCCATCTCCCCTACGAGCAGTACTTC. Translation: CSAREPTHLPYEQYF.

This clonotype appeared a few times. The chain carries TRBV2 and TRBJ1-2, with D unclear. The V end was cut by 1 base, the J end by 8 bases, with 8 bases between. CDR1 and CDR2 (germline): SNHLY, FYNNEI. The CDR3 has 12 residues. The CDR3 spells CASSEGTRGYTF. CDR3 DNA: TGTGCCAGCAGTGAAGGAACGCGGGGCTACACCTTC.

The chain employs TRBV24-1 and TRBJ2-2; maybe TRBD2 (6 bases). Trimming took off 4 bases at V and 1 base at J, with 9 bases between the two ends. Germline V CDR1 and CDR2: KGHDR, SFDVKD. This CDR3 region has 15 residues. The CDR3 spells CATSDPGENTGELFF. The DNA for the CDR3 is TGTGCCACCAGTGACCCGGGAGAGAACACCGGGGAGCTGTTTTTT.

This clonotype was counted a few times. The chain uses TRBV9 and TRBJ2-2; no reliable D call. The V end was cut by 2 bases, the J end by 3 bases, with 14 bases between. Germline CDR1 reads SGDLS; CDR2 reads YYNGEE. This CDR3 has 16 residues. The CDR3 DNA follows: TGTGCCAGCAGCGTGTCCGCTGGGCCTGACACCGGGGAGCTGTTTTTT. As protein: CASSVSAGPDTGELFF. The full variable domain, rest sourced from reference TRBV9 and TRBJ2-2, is DSGVTQTPKHLITATGQRVTLRCSPRSGDLSVYWYQQSLDQGLQFLIQYYNGEERAKGNILERFSAQQFPDLHSELNLSSLELGDSALYFCASSVSAGPDTGELFFGEGSRLTVL.

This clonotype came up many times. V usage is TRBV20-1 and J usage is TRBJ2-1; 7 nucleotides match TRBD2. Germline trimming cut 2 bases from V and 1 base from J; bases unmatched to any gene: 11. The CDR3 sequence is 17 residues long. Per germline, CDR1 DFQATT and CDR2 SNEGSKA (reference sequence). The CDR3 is CSARNPGQRDSYNEQFF. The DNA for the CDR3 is TGCAGTGCTAGAAACCCCGGGCAGCGGGATTCCTACAATGAGCAGTTCTTC.